The 6 T cell receptor beta chains reported below all come from one sample, sequenced in a study of blood T cell repertoires in COVID-19. Assay: immunoSEQ multiplex PCR; the TCRdb copy retains only in-frame clones and omits some. The table includes roughly 250,000 clones, about 88% detected once. What was sequenced was peripheral blood. These receptors were taken from a woman in her 40s who had recovered from COVID-19.

The chain has TRBV2 and TRBJ2-7; TRBD1 matches at 8 bases. In germline, CDR1 is SNHLY, CDR2 FYNNEI. The CDR3 covers 15 residues. V shed 6 bases, J shed 4 bases, and the junction held 11 bases outside the gene matches. The CDR3 reads CASRPDRGVEYEQYF. The CDR3 nucleotides are TGTGCCAGCAGACCAGACAGGGGAGTGGAATACGAGCAGTACTTC.

This rearrangement joins TRBV2 to TRBJ2-1, with 11 positions matching TRBD2. Germline trimming cut 6 bases from V and 7 bases from J; bases unmatched to any gene: 8. There are 15 residues in the CDR3. CDR1 and CDR2 (germline): SNHLY, FYNNEI. The CDR3 loop is CASRGGLADLNEQFF. The CDR3 coding sequence is TGTGCCAGCAGGGGGGGACTAGCGGATCTTAATGAGCAGTTCTTC.

This chain joins TRBV7-9 and TRBJ2-3; 8 nucleotides line up with TRBD1. CDR3 size: 15 residues. V shed 5 bases, J shed 0 bases, and the junction held 4 bases outside the gene matches. CDR1 is SEHNR, CDR2 FQNEAQ, per germline (reference sequence). DNA of the CDR3: TGTGCCAGCAGCACGGGGACAGGAAGCACAGATACGCAGTATTTT. It encodes CASSTGTGSTDTQYF.

This clone was observed a single time. This chain connects TRBV5-5 to TRBJ1-3; no firm D call. The germline V and J ends were trimmed by 2 bases and 0 bases, with 9 bases remaining between them. The length of the CDR3 is 15 residues. Germline V gene lookup returns CDR1 SGHKS and CDR2 YYEKEE (reference sequence). The CDR3 DNA sequence: TGTGCCAGCAGCTTAAGCCCCTCCTCTGGAAACACCATATATTTT. Translation: CASSLSPSSGNTIYF. The full variable domain, completed using reference TRBV5-5 and TRBJ1-3, is DAGVTQSPTHLIKTRGQQVTLRCSPISGHKSVSWYQQVLGQGPQFIFQYYEKEERGRGNFPDRFSARQFPNYSSELNVNALLLGDSALYLCASSLSPSSGNTIYFGEGSWLTVV.

The chain combines TRBV20-1 with TRBJ2-5, with D uncertain. The germline gives CDR1 DFQATT, CDR2 SNEGSKA (reference sequence). The V end lost 3 bases, the J end lost 5 bases, and 13 bases lay between the germline ends. The CDR3 contains 13 residues. This chain's CDR3 is CSASYEDRETQYF. The CDR3 nucleotides are TGCAGTGCTAGTTATGAGGATAGGGAGACCCAGTACTTC.

The chain is built from TRBV4-1 and TRBJ1-2; the D gene is possibly TRBD1 (5 bases). Germline lookup yields CDR1 MGHRA and CDR2 YSYEKL. The V and J ends lost 9 bases and 4 bases respectively, with 15 bases between them. The CDR3 has 13 residues. The CDR3 is CASSPDSSYGYTF. The DNA for the CDR3 is TGCGCCAGTTCCCCTGACAGCAGCTATGGCTACACCTTC.